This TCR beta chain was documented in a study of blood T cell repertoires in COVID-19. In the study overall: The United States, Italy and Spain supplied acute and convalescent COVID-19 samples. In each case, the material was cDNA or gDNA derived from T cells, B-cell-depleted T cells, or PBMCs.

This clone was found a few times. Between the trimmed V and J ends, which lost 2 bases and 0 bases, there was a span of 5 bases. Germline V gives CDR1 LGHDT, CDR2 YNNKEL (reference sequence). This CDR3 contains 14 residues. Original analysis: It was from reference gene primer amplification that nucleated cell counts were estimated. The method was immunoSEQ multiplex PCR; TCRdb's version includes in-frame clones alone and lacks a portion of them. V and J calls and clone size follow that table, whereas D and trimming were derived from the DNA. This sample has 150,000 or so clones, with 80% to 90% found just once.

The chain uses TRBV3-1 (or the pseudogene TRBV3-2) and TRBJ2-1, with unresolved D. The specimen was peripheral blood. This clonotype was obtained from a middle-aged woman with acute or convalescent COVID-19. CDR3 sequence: CASSQTHSYNEQFF. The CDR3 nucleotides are TGTGCCAGCAGCCAAACTCACTCCTACAATGAGCAGTTCTTC.